This TCR beta chain was recovered during a study of vaccination effects on CD4 cells after COVID-19. Assay: immunoSEQ multiplex PCR; the TCRdb copy retains only in-frame clones and omits some. This table has about 63,000 clones, roughly 75% appearing once. For this clone: Its antigen is still unknown.

CDR3 length: 15 residues. CDR1 is MNHEY and CDR2 is SVGAGI in the germline V gene. V lost 9 bases and J lost 2, with 17 bases in between. General study points: Infection-derived and vaccine-derived clones contracted markedly late after vaccination.

Under the ViraFEST assay, PBMC were stimulated with viral peptide pools so that antigen-specific CD4+ T cells expanded. Sequencing was performed afterwards. Culture lasted 10 days before CD4+ T cell isolation. The vaccine recipients had no prior SARS-CoV-2 infection, with negative nucleocapsid antibodies. The chain uses TRBV6-5 and TRBJ1-3, with D possibly matching TRBD1 (5 bases). The clonotype comes from a human donor who received a COVID-19 vaccine. Here the sequenced sample was CD4+ T cells from PBMCs cultured with HCoV-OC43 spike peptides, taken before COVID-19 vaccination. Subset meaning: HCoV-OC43 spike overlapping peptide pool stimulation. This chain's CDR3 is CASFTGGMTGNTIYF. The DNA of the CDR3 is TGTGCCAGTTTTACAGGAGGGATGACTGGAAACACCATATATTTT.